This TCR beta chain stems from a study of Ad26.COV2.S vaccination and SARS-CoV-2 variants. Germline CDR1 is SGHTA and CDR2 is FQGNSA. The CDR3 has 14 amino acids. V lost 2 bases and J 2 bases, leaving 7 bases between the germline ends. Assay used: immunoSEQ multiplex PCR; TCRdb lists only in-frame clones, some missing. The data hold nearly 95,000 clones, with 82% observed a single time. The V and J genes are TRBV7-2 and TRBJ1-5, with TRBD1 as a possible D gene (6 bases). This receptor was obtained from a human donor who had recovered from COVID-19. The sequences come from peripheral blood, collected after recovery from COVID-19. Written as DNA, the CDR3 is TGTGCCAGCAGCTTATCAGGGGGCAATCAGCCCCAGCATTTT. The encoded protein is CASSLSGGNQPQHF.